This record looks at one TCR beta chain sequence and its context. Its antigen remains unknown. The data are from a study of Ad26.COV2.S vaccination and SARS-CoV-2 variants. The wider study: Donor participated within the Ad26.COV2.S arm of the COV1001 trial. In the study, Ad26.COV2.S was injected intramuscularly once, or twice 56 days apart.

The method was immunoSEQ multiplex PCR; TCRdb's version includes in-frame clones alone and lacks a portion of them. The data hold roughly 320,000 clones, with 87% observed a single time. Treatment of the sample: some 20 received Ad26.COV2.S at low or high dose, single or two shots; about 5 received placebo; per-sample allocation not given. Day 63 after the first vaccine or placebo injection was the time point for sampling. The CDR3 is made up of 18 amino acids. From germline, CDR1 is MNHEY and CDR2 SMNVEV (reference sequence). Between the trimmed V and J ends, which lost 2 bases and 5 bases, there was a span of 19 bases. General study results and limits: An underestimation of total T cell responses may have resulted from the TCR breadth and depth analyses.

This material consisted of peripheral blood, taken in a trial of Ad26.COV2.S vaccine versus placebo. The clonotype was recovered from a person between 18 and 65 years old who received the Ad26.COV2.S COVID-19 vaccine or a placebo. The chain recombines TRBV27 with TRBJ1-6; D remains unclear. This CDR3 reads CASSLKWYGPANNSPLHF. The CDR3 DNA follows: TGTGCCAGCAGTTTAAAATGGTATGGGCCGGCAAATAATTCACCCCTCCACTTT.